The present entry profiles one T cell receptor beta chain with its context. As yet, its antigen is unknown. A junction boundary mismatches the germline segment, possibly from a read error. Priming with a constant-region primer yielded TCR beta cDNA from 500 ng total RNA. ARM-PCR was slightly modified, and three nested multiplex PCR rounds with it gave rise to the TCR beta libraries. Use of TRBV1-TRBV30 forward primers with a C-beta reverse primer characterized the first two PCR rounds, which lasted around 9 cycles each. Each CDR3 protein is one row after TCRdb ran MiXCR on the multiplex PCR reads. The repertoire holds about 200,000 distinct CDR3 sequences, with roughly two thirds as singletons. The entry originates in a study of tumor-infiltrating lymphocytes in primary liver carcinoma. Study as a whole: Patients had primary liver carcinoma treated by surgical resection.

Study-wide results and caveats: Tumor-adjacent and tumor-blood pairs displayed less overlap than did pairs of tumor regions. Tumor specimens were characterized by a significantly higher top-250-clone fraction than blood (p = 0.039).

It was unsorted whole blood that yielded blood RNA, and germline DNA was also extracted. Germline V CDR1 and CDR2: MNHEY, SVGAGI. This CDR3 contains 13 residues. The sequenced material came from peripheral blood. The V gene is TRBV6-5, the J gene TRBJ1-1; a weak D match, TRBD1 (5 bases). The clonotype was recovered from a woman aged 55-69 years with primary liver carcinoma and hepatitis B virus infection. The CDR3 region has the DNA TGTGCCAGCAGGTCCCACAGGAACACTGAAGTTTTCTTT. Encoded protein: CASRSHRNTEVFF.